This entry lists 2 T cell receptor beta chains sequenced from one sample in a study of blood T cell repertoires in COVID-19. Generated by immunoSEQ multiplex PCR, the TCRdb table keeps only in-frame clones and is missing some. The data show around 170,000 clones, more than 75% seen once. Sequenced sample: PBMCs or T cells enriched from blood (not recorded which). The receptors here all came from a man aged 55 to 70 who had been exposed to COVID-19.

This chain links TRBV27 with TRBJ1-2, with 12 bases identical to TRBD1. After removal of 6 bases from V and 7 bases from J, the junction contained 9 bases not matched to a gene. The CDR3 consists of 15 residues. Germline CDR1 MNHEY, CDR2 SMNVEV (reference sequence). The CDR3 nucleotides are TGTGCCAGCAGCCTGGTGGGACAGGGGGCAGTTGGCTACACCTTC. This encodes CASSLVGQGAVGYTF.

This clone occurred once. This rearrangement joins TRBV7-9 to TRBJ1-6; no firm D call. The CDR3 totals 17 residues. The V end lost 6 bases, the J end lost 0 bases, and 15 bases lay between the germline ends. From germline, CDR1 is SEHNR and CDR2 FQNEAQ (reference sequence). CDR3 bases: TGTGCCAGCAGTCGAGACCCGAGGAGCTCCTATAATTCACCCCTCCACTTT. Translated, it gives CASSRDPRSSYNSPLHF.